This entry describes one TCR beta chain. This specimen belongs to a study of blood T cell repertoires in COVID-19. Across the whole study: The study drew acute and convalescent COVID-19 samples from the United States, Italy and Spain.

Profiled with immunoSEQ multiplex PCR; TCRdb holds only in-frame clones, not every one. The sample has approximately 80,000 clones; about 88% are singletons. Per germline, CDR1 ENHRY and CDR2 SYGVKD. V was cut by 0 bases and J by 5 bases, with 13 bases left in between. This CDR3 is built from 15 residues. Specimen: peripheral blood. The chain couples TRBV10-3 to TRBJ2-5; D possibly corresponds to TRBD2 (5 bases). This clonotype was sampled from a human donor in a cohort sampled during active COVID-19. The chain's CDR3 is CAISESLGSRETQYF. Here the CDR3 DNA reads TGTGCCATCAGTGAGTCTTTAGGGAGTAGGGAGACCCAGTACTTC.